The 25 T cell receptor beta chains reported below all come from one sample, sequenced in a study of blood T cell repertoires in COVID-19. Data came from immunoSEQ multiplex PCR; TCRdb stores just in-frame clones and leaves some out. The repertoire holds 150,000 to 200,000 clones, with over 80% as singletons. Sequenced input: peripheral blood. The source is a woman in her seventies with COVID-19, enrolled during active disease.

This clone was seen just once. This chain uses TRBV28 with TRBJ2-2; TRBD1 agrees at 10 bases. The length of the CDR3 is 16 residues. Trimming cost V 3 bases and J 7 bases; bases outside gene matches: 8. CDR1 and CDR2 from the germline V gene are MDHEN and SYDVKM. CDR3 DNA sequence: TGTGCCAGCAGTTTGGTTGGACAGGGGGGAAACGGGGAGCTGTTTTTT. Residues: CASSLVGQGGNGELFF.

The chain employs TRBV6-5 and TRBJ2-1; TRBD2 matches 14 bases. From germline, CDR1 is MNHEY and CDR2 SVGAGI. The CDR3 contains 15 residues. The V segment lost 7 bases and the J segment 9 bases; nucleotides outside the gene matches: 8. The CDR3 nucleotides are TGTGCCAGCACCTCGACTAGCGGGAGGGCCGTTGAGCAGTTCTTC. Translated: CASTSTSGRAVEQFF.

The rearrangement joins TRBV5-1 to TRBJ2-1, with D unclear. The CDR3 is made up of 15 amino acids. V lost 0 bases and J 5 bases, leaving 12 bases between the germline ends. The germline V gene has CDR1 SGHRS and CDR2 YFSETQ. CDR3 residues: CASSLVSAGNNEQFF. The CDR3 region has the DNA TGCGCCAGCAGCTTGGTTTCGGCAGGAAACAATGAGCAGTTCTTC.

The gene calls are TRBV19 and TRBJ1-1, with D perhaps matching TRBD1 (6 bases). V was clipped by 3 bases and J by 4 bases, with 12 bases between them. Germline values: CDR1 LNHDA, CDR2 SQIVND (reference sequence). The CDR3 extends over 14 amino acids. This CDR3 is CASSIPGASTEAFF. Here the CDR3 DNA reads TGTGCCAGTAGTATTCCAGGGGCTAGCACTGAAGCTTTCTTT.

The J gene is TRBJ2-5, the V gene TRBV5-1; 9 nucleotides agree with TRBD1. The germline gives CDR1 SGHRS, CDR2 YFSETQ. Trimming removed 1 base from V and 5 bases from J; junction bases left unmatched: 6. There are 15 residues in the CDR3. The CDR3 loop is CASSLTGGARETQYF. CDR3 DNA sequence: TGCGCCAGCAGCTTGACAGGGGGCGCGAGGGAGACCCAGTACTTC.

The chain carries TRBV6-5 and TRBJ2-1; 7 nucleotides align to TRBD1. Unmatched junction bases numbered 8, after V lost 5 bases and J lost 4 bases. CDR1 MNHEY and CDR2 SVGAGI come from the germline V gene. The CDR3 length is 15 residues. CDR3 nucleotides: TGTGCCAGCAGTACCTCCGGGACAGCTTACAATGAGCAGTTCTTC. Its protein is CASSTSGTAYNEQFF.

The V call is TRBV5-1, the J call TRBJ1-1, with unresolved D. The CDR3 has 15 amino acids. The germline V and J ends were trimmed by 4 bases and 3 bases, with 16 bases remaining between them. Germline loops: CDR1 SGHRS, CDR2 YFSETQ. CDR3 loop: CASSPSTGFDTEAFF. In nucleotides, the CDR3 is TGCGCCAGCAGCCCCAGCACGGGGTTTGACACTGAAGCTTTCTTT. The variable domain in full, completed from reference TRBV5-1 and TRBJ1-1, reads KAGVTQTPRYLIKTRGQQVTLSCSPISGHRSVSWYQQTPGQGLQFLFEYFSETQRNKGNFPGRFSGRQFSNSRSEMNVSTLELGDSALYLCASSPSTGFDTEAFFGQGTRLTVV.

The V call is TRBV18, the J call TRBJ2-5; 9 bases line up with TRBD2. V shed 1 base and J 2 bases; nucleotides not matched to a gene: 2. CDR1 and CDR2 (germline): KGHSH, LQKENI. The CDR3 is 15 residues long. CDR3: CASSPLAGEQETQYF. The CDR3, as DNA: TGTGCCAGCTCACCACTAGCGGGGGAACAAGAGACCCAGTACTTC.

The chain employs TRBV19 and TRBJ1-4; D uncertain. Per germline, CDR1 LNHDA and CDR2 SQIVND (reference sequence). The CDR3 runs 16 residues. The V and J ends lost 5 bases and 6 bases respectively, with 19 bases between them. Written as DNA, the CDR3 is TGTGCCAGTAGTTTGGGGAGCGGGAAAAGGGATGAAAAACTGTTTTTT. Translating it yields CASSLGSGKRDEKLFF.

The chain is built from TRBV5-6 and TRBJ2-2, with 9 bases fitting TRBD2. Germline lookup yields CDR1 SGHDT and CDR2 YYEEEE. Trimming took 2 bases from V and 5 from J; bases not matched to a gene: 4. CDR3 length equals 15 residues. The CDR3 DNA sequence: TGTGCCAGCAGCTTTAGCGGGAGACGGACCGGGGAGCTGTTTTTT. Translation gives CASSFSGRRTGELFF.

The chain combines TRBV7-9 with TRBJ2-3, with 8 nucleotides matching TRBD1. J was trimmed by 2 bases and V by 4 bases; bases with no gene match: 8. Germline-derived CDR1 and CDR2 are SEHNR and FQNEAQ (reference sequence). The CDR3 length is 16 residues. The CDR3 spells CASSSLTGAITDTQYF. The CDR3 DNA reads TGTGCCAGCAGCTCCTTGACAGGGGCGATCACAGATACGCAGTATTTT.

This chain connects TRBV6-2 or TRBV6-3 to TRBJ1-5, with TRBD1 identical over 7 bases. V trimming: 4 bases; J trimming: 2 bases; junction bases outside the gene matches: 5. The CDR3 spans 15 residues. Germline-derived CDR1 and CDR2 are MNHEY and SVGEGT. The CDR3 is CASSWTGSGNQPQHF. The CDR3 nucleotides read TGTGCCAGCAGTTGGACAGGTAGTGGCAATCAGCCCCAGCATTTT.

The V and J genes are TRBV18 and TRBJ1-1; a weak D match, TRBD1 (5 bases). CDR3 length: 15 amino acids. Trimming stripped 5 bases from V and 3 bases from J, with 16 bases between. Germline V gives CDR1 KGHSH, CDR2 LQKENI. CDR3 nucleotide sequence: TGTGCCAGCTCAACCCGAACAGGAATGGACACTGAAGCTTTCTTT. Encoded protein: CASSTRTGMDTEAFF.

This chain uses TRBV10-3 with TRBJ2-7; 7 bases map to TRBD1. V shed 9 bases and J 2 bases; nucleotides not matched to a gene: 4. The length of the CDR3 is 12 residues. Germline V gene data show CDR1 as ENHRY and CDR2 as SYGVKD. The CDR3 is CAIGDRAYEQYF. The CDR3 nucleotides read TGTGCCATTGGCGACAGGGCCTACGAGCAGTACTTC.

This CDR3 reads CASSPGGRDGEQYF. The DNA for the CDR3 is TGTGCCAGCAGCCCCGGGGGGCGGGATGGCGAGCAGTACTTC. The rearrangement joins TRBV11-2 to TRBJ2-7, with a tentative D call TRBD2 (7 bases). The V end lost 5 bases, the J end lost 6 bases, and 17 bases lay between the germline ends. CDR1 and CDR2 (germline): SGHAT, FQNNGV. CDR3 length: 14 residues.

The chain recombines TRBV4-1 with TRBJ2-1; TRBD2 aligns across 9 bases. Germline V gene lookup returns CDR1 MGHRA and CDR2 YSYEKL. The CDR3 is 18 residues long. Losses at the gene ends were 4 bases for V and 5 bases for J; bases not matched to a gene: 15. The CDR3 is CASSRGRAGGPYNNEQFF. In DNA form, the CDR3 reads TGCGCCAGCAGCCGCGGTCGTGCGGGAGGGCCGTATAACAATGAGCAGTTCTTC.

The gene calls are TRBV20-1 and TRBJ1-5; perhaps TRBD1 as D (6 bases). The CDR3 length is 11 residues. Trimming pared 5 bases from V and 7 bases from J, leaving 9 bases between. Germline V CDR1 and CDR2: DFQATT, SNEGSKA (reference sequence). Here the CDR3 DNA reads TGCAGTGCTTCCCAGGGGCAGCCCCAGCATTTT. It yields the protein CSASQGQPQHF.

This sequence joins TRBV6-2 or TRBV6-3 and TRBJ2-1, with D perhaps matching TRBD2 (6 bases). With 6 bases removed from V and 0 bases from J, the gap between germline ends came to 12 bases. There are 15 residues in the CDR3. From germline, CDR1 is MNHEY and CDR2 SVGEGT. This CDR3 is CASSHGGSSYNEQFF. For the CDR3, the DNA is TGTGCCAGCAGCCATGGGGGGAGCTCCTACAATGAGCAGTTCTTC.

This chain joins TRBV3-1 (or the pseudogene TRBV3-2) and TRBJ2-3, with 7 bases aligning to TRBD2. The ends lost 6 bases at V and 0 bases at J; junction bases unmatched: 12. Germline V lookup: CDR1 LGHDT, CDR2 YNNKEL (reference sequence). The CDR3 totals 17 residues. CDR3 in amino acids: CASSHYGQAGSTDTQYF. The DNA for the CDR3 is TGTGCCAGCAGTCATTACGGGCAAGCGGGGAGCACAGATACGCAGTATTTT.

The J gene is TRBJ2-5, the V gene TRBV28, with 10 bases aligning to TRBD2. Looked up from germline, CDR1 is MDHEN and CDR2 is SYDVKM. V shed 1 base, J shed 4 bases, and the junction held 6 bases outside the gene matches. CDR3 length: 16 residues. The CDR3, as DNA: TGTGCCAGCAGTTTATTCCCTAGCGGGAGTGCAGAGACCCAGTACTTC. Its protein product is CASSLFPSGSAETQYF.

V usage is TRBV30 and J usage is TRBJ2-1; maybe TRBD1 (5 bases). CDR3 length: 13 residues. CDR1 and CDR2 from the germline V gene are GTSNPN and SVGIG (reference sequence). V lost 0 bases and J 14 bases, leaving 17 bases between the germline ends. The CDR3 nucleotides are TGTGCCTGGAGTGTACAGGCAGGTTCAAGAAAGTTCTTC. Its protein product is CAWSVQAGSRKFF.

This clone was picked up one time. J is TRBJ1-1 and V is TRBV19; perhaps TRBD1 as D (5 bases). The CDR3 has 15 residues. Germline assignment: CDR1 LNHDA and CDR2 SQIVND (reference sequence). The germline V and J ends were trimmed by 3 bases and 1 base, with 12 bases remaining between them. CDR3 loop: CASSILGTGNTEAFF. The CDR3 bases are TGTGCCAGTAGTATCCTCGGAACAGGGAACACTGAAGCTTTCTTT.

V and J are TRBV11-2 and TRBJ2-3, with 16 bases aligning to TRBD2. CDR3 length equals 18 residues. V was pared by 4 bases and J by 3 bases, with 7 bases of the junction left unmatched. Germline-derived CDR1 and CDR2 are SGHAT and FQNNGV. CDR3 bases: TGTGCCAGCAGCTCGGGACTAGCGGGAGGGCCACGGACAGATACGCAGTATTTT. Protein: CASSSGLAGGPRTDTQYF.

The chain has TRBV7-9 and TRBJ1-1, with 9 bases fitting TRBD1. The CDR3 is 14 residues long. J lost 5 bases, V lost 5 bases, and 6 bases had no gene match. Per the germline V gene, CDR1 is SEHNR and CDR2 is FQNEAQ (reference sequence). DNA of the CDR3: TGTGCCAGCAGCCCATGGACAGGGGAAACTGAAGCTTTCTTT. This codes for CASSPWTGETEAFF.

The V and J genes are TRBV9 and TRBJ2-3; 8 positions match TRBD2. Germline CDR1 and CDR2: SGDLS and YYNGEE. This CDR3 is built from 17 residues. With 3 bases clipped from V and 4 bases from J, the junction kept 13 bases outside the gene matches. This chain's CDR3 is CASSAPSAPGGPDTQYF. The DNA of the CDR3 is TGTGCCAGCAGCGCCCCCTCGGCTCCGGGAGGGCCAGATACGCAGTATTTT.